Below are 8 T cell receptor beta chains sequenced from a single sample in a study of shared clonotypes between healthy human individuals. The method was immunoSEQ multiplex PCR; TCRdb's version includes in-frame clones alone and lacks a portion of them. The sample records about 1.5 million clones, 98% being singletons. Sequenced: naive CD4+ T cells sorted from blood. The subset denotes: CD45RA+ positively selected. Receptors originate from a man aged 25 to 40 in good health.

The chain links TRBV5-1 to TRBJ2-1; tentative D call: TRBD2 (6 bases). This CDR3 contains 15 residues. CDR1 is SGHRS, CDR2 YFSETQ, per germline. V lost 0 bases to trimming and J lost 6 bases, with 13 bases between them. The CDR3 protein is CASSLDYSGFNEQFF. Written as DNA, the CDR3 is TGCGCCAGCAGCTTGGACTATAGCGGTTTCAATGAGCAGTTCTTC.

V usage is TRBV4-2 and J usage is TRBJ2-7, with a weak D call TRBD2 (6 bases). The CDR3 loop spans 15 amino acids. The germline CDR1 and CDR2 sequences are LGHNA and YNFKEQ. V was clipped by 5 bases and J by 0 bases, with 14 bases between them. CDR3 nucleotides: TGTGCCAGCAGCTTGATGACCGGGGGCTCCTACGAGCAGTACTTC. This sequence encodes CASSLMTGGSYEQYF.

The chain employs TRBV10-3 and TRBJ2-3; weak D call: TRBD1 (6 bases). The germline CDR1 and CDR2 sequences are ENHRY and SYGVKD. The CDR3 is 13 amino acids. V was clipped by 7 bases and J by 0 bases, with 8 bases between them. The CDR3 region has the DNA TGTGCCATCACAGGGGCTAGCACAGATACGCAGTATTTT. As protein: CAITGASTDTQYF.

The chain combines TRBV29-1 with TRBJ2-1, with a possible D match to TRBD1 (6 bases). Trimming left V 7 bases short and J 2 bases short, with 30 bases between. This CDR3 is 19 amino acids long. Germline CDR1 SQVTM, CDR2 ANQGSEA. CDR3 protein: CSAEPHTRKDSLTYNEQFF. The CDR3 DNA reads TGCAGCGCCGAACCACACACCAGAAAGGACAGTCTTACCTACAATGAGCAGTTCTTC.

This clone showed up just once. The chain links TRBV6-1 to TRBJ2-1; the D gene is possibly TRBD1 (6 bases). The CDR3 loop spans 15 amino acids. The germline CDR1 and CDR2 sequences are MNHNS and SASEGT. Trimming removed 8 bases at V and 0 bases at J, with 14 bases between. CDR3 nucleotides: TGTGCCAGCTTGGACAGAATCTACTCCTACAATGAGCAGTTCTTC. Protein product: CASLDRIYSYNEQFF.

The chain is built from TRBV7-2 and TRBJ1-4; D may be TRBD1 (5 bases). With 6 bases removed from V and 0 bases from J, the gap between germline ends came to 8 bases. This CDR3 comprises 14 residues. The germline gives CDR1 SGHTA, CDR2 FQGNSA. In nucleotides, the CDR3 is TGTGCCAGCAGGTGGACAACAACTAATGAAAAACTGTTTTTT. This translates into CASRWTTTNEKLFF.

The chain recombines TRBV7-6 with TRBJ2-3; D call uncertain. Germline-derived CDR1 and CDR2 are SGHVS and FNYEAQ. Trimming cost V 1 base and J 0 bases, with 11 bases left between them. This CDR3 comprises 16 residues. The CDR3 DNA reads as TGTGCCAGCAGCTTAGTAGGGCCCACTAGCACAGATACGCAGTATTTT. It codes for CASSLVGPTSTDTQYF. Looking up the rest from reference TRBV7-6 and TRBJ2-3 gives the full variable domain: GAGVSQSPRYKVTKRGQDVALRCDPISGHVSLYWYRQALGQGPEFLTYFNYEAQQDKSGLPNDRFSAERPEGSISTLTIQRTEQRDSAMYRCASSLVGPTSTDTQYFGPGTRLTVL.

This CDR3 is CASIRLAGVNEQFF. CDR3 sequence (DNA): TGTGCCAGCATCCGACTAGCGGGAGTAAATGAGCAGTTCTTC. J is TRBJ2-1 and V is TRBV28, with TRBD2 matching 12 bases. V lost 7 bases, J lost 7 bases, and 5 bases stayed unmatched. Looked up from germline, CDR1 is MDHEN and CDR2 is SYDVKM. CDR3 length: 14 amino acids. Full variable domain (rest looked up from reference TRBV28 and TRBJ2-1): DVKVTQSSRYLVKRTGEKVFLECVQDMDHENMFWYRQDPGLGLRLIYFSYDVKMKEKGDIPEGYSVSREKKERFSLILESASTNQTSMYLCASIRLAGVNEQFFGPGTRLTVL.